The TCR beta chain described here comes from a study of T cell responses to AZD1222 COVID-19 vaccine. Regarding the study as a whole: Spike was spanned by vaccine-associated CD4 TCRs, with dominance at 160-218 and 743-854. Repertoire sampling occurred only after the peak T cell response. Following two doses of AZD1222, Spike-specific TCR breadth and depth rose.

Note on this clone: Its antigen is not identified.

Trimming removed 6 bases from V and 2 bases from J, with 11 bases in between. Germline values: CDR1 LNHDA, CDR2 SQIVND (reference sequence). This CDR3 is built from 14 residues. Generated by immunoSEQ multiplex PCR, the TCRdb table keeps only in-frame clones and is missing some. The table records approximately 43,000 clones, approximately 88% of them present only once. V and J are TRBV19 and TRBJ1-5; D possibly corresponds to TRBD1 (6 bases). The sample was peripheral blood, taken 28 days after the second AZD1222 dose. This clonotype originated in an adult who received the AZD1222 COVID-19 vaccine. CDR3 protein: CASSAGARNQPQHF. CDR3 in DNA: TGTGCCAGTAGCGCAGGGGCGCGCAATCAGCCCCAGCATTTT.